The 19 T cell receptor beta chains presented below share a single source sample, sequenced in a study of response to subunit inactivated influenza vaccine. MiXCR, applied by TCRdb to the RT-PCR reads, yields one record per CDR3 protein. The sample includes about 500,000 distinct CDR3 sequences, more than 15% seen only once; the top ten take 3% to 3.5%. The sample consisted of CD4+ T cells sorted from PBMCs, taken 23 months after vaccination. These receptors were obtained from a man aged 45-69 years who received an inactivated influenza vaccine.

This clonotype was seen only a few times. The chain is built from TRBV20-1 and TRBJ2-7, with D unclear. The CDR3 runs 14 residues. Germline V gene lookup returns CDR1 DFQATT and CDR2 SNEGSKA (reference sequence). Trimming removed 4 bases from V and 0 bases from J, with 13 bases in between. The CDR3 nucleotides read TGCAGTGCTATAGGAGACCGCAGCTCCTACGAGCAGTACTTC. Protein: CSAIGDRSSYEQYF.

This clonotype was counted at least ten times. This rearrangement joins TRBV12-3 or TRBV12-4 to TRBJ2-7; 7 bases line up with TRBD1. This CDR3 is 14 amino acids long. After removal of 3 bases from V and 6 bases from J, the junction contained 8 bases not matched to a gene. CDR3 region: CASSLTGPRSEQYF. The CDR3 DNA sequence: TGTGCCAGCAGTTTGACAGGGCCGAGAAGCGAGCAGTACTTC.

The chain has TRBV6-2 or TRBV6-3 and TRBJ2-1, with TRBD2 matching over 11 bases. The CDR3 runs to 17 residues. Per germline, CDR1 MNHEY and CDR2 SVGEGT. Trimming at V came to 6 bases and at J to 5 bases, leaving 12 bases not matched to a gene. DNA of the CDR3: TGTGCCAGCAGAAAGCCGGGACTAGCGGCCCTTCACAATGAGCAGTTCTTC. It yields the protein CASRKPGLAALHNEQFF.

This chain links TRBV7-3 with TRBJ2-1, with 11 bases matching TRBD2. The length of the CDR3 is 13 residues. J was trimmed by 11 bases and V by 6 bases; bases with no gene match: 6. Germline V gene data show CDR1 as SGHTA and CDR2 as FQGTGA. As DNA, the CDR3 is TGTGCCAGCAGTCTTGGGACTAGCGGAAAGCAGTTCTTC. Protein sequence: CASSLGTSGKQFF.

This chain links TRBV3-1 with TRBJ1-4, with D possibly TRBD1 on 6 matching bases. The germline gives CDR1 LGHDT, CDR2 YNNKEL (reference sequence). Trimming took 4 bases from V and 4 from J, leaving 13 bases between them. The CDR3 contains 15 residues. The CDR3 DNA follows: TGTGCCAGCAGCCCGGCCGGGGGGCTTAATGAAAAACTGTTTTTT. Translating gives CASSPAGGLNEKLFF. Together with reference TRBV3-1 and TRBJ1-4, the CDR3 gives the full variable domain: DTAVSQTPKYLVTQMGNDKSIKCEQNLGHDTMYWYKQDSKKFLKIMFSYNNKELIINETVPNRFSPKSPDKAHLNLHINSLELGDSAVYFCASSPAGGLNEKLFFGSGTQLSVL.

The rearrangement links TRBV29-1 to TRBJ2-2, with a tentative D call TRBD1 (6 bases). CDR3 length: 16 residues. Trimming stripped 4 bases from V and 5 bases from J, with 20 bases between. Germline assignment: CDR1 SQVTM and CDR2 ANQGSEA. The CDR3: CSVGGRGHKWTGELFF. The CDR3, as DNA: TGCAGCGTTGGGGGGCGCGGACACAAATGGACCGGGGAGCTGTTTTTT.

This clonotype was seen just once. The V call is TRBV5-1, the J call TRBJ1-1, with D possibly TRBD1 on 5 matching bases. Trimming removed 4 bases at V and 5 bases at J, with 12 bases between. The CDR3 totals 13 residues. Germline CDR1 reads SGHRS; CDR2 reads YFSETQ. DNA for the CDR3: TGCGCCAGCAGCCCTTGGGGACTGACTGAAGCTTTCTTT. It yields the protein CASSPWGLTEAFF.

The V call is TRBV5-4, the J call TRBJ2-2; no clear D. Between the trimmed V and J ends, which lost 2 bases and 4 bases, there was a span of 3 bases. There are 12 residues in the CDR3. Germline CDR1 SGHNT, CDR2 YYREEE (reference sequence). In DNA, the CDR3 is TGTGCCAGCAGCTTTTTCACCGGGGAGCTGTTTTTT. Protein product: CASSFFTGELFF.

V and J are TRBV6-2 or TRBV6-3 and TRBJ2-1; TRBD2 matches at 7 bases. Germline V gene sequence: CDR1 MNHEY, CDR2 SVGEGT. Unmatched junction bases numbered 9, after V lost 5 bases and J lost 5 bases. The CDR3 length is 15 residues. CDR3 DNA: TGTGCCAGCAGTGCGCTAGCGGAGGTAGACAATGAGCAGTTCTTC. This sequence encodes CASSALAEVDNEQFF.

This clonotype was recorded a few times. J is TRBJ2-3 and V is TRBV7-9; D is perhaps TRBD1 (6 bases). The V end lost 5 bases, the J end lost 5 bases, and 17 bases lay between the germline ends. Germline V lookup: CDR1 SEHNR, CDR2 FQNEAQ (reference sequence). The CDR3 runs to 15 residues. The CDR3 DNA reads as TGTGCCAGCAGCCACTCGGACTTAGGGGGAGATACGCAGTATTTT. It specifies CASSHSDLGGDTQYF.

This clonotype showed up just a few times. The chain employs TRBV28 and TRBJ1-2; D is unresolved. From germline, CDR1 is MDHEN and CDR2 SYDVKM. V was cut by 5 bases and J by 3 bases, with 13 bases left in between. The CDR3 has 14 amino acids. CDR3 region: CASSLGVYDYGYTF. CDR3 DNA: TGTGCCAGCAGTCTCGGGGTATATGACTATGGCTACACCTTC.

There are a few counts of this clonotype. This sequence joins TRBV27 and TRBJ2-5; D call uncertain. The germline CDR1 and CDR2 sequences are MNHEY and SMNVEV (reference sequence). Trimming shortened V by 5 bases and J by 4 bases, and 17 bases separated the two germline ends. The CDR3 totals 15 residues. The CDR3 sequence: CASSPRTSQGETQYF. DNA of the CDR3: TGTGCCAGCAGTCCCAGGACCAGCCAAGGAGAGACCCAGTACTTC.

The rearrangement joins TRBV4-3 to TRBJ2-7, with 8 bases matching TRBD2. The ends lost 0 bases at V and 2 bases at J; junction bases unmatched: 6. In germline, CDR1 is LGHNA, CDR2 YSLEER. This CDR3 is 16 amino acids long. CDR3 sequence reads: CASSQDIRGGPYEQYF. The CDR3 bases are TGCGCCAGCAGCCAAGATATACGGGGGGGGCCCTACGAGCAGTACTTC.

This clonotype was detected many times. The chain has TRBV30 and TRBJ2-4; D ambiguous. There are 12 residues in the CDR3. CDR1 GTSNPN and CDR2 SVGIG come from the germline V gene (reference sequence). The V end lost 3 bases, the J end lost 9 bases, and 12 bases lay between the germline ends. The CDR3 DNA is TGTGCCTGGAGCCCGGAGTGGAGCATTCAGTACTTC. It is translated as CAWSPEWSIQYF.

A remark on this clonotype: As the CDR3 is not closed by the conserved phenylalanine or tryptophan, this likely results from a read error. This chain links TRBV12-3 or TRBV12-4 with TRBJ2-7; TRBD1 matches at 7 bases. Germline trimming cut 3 bases from V and 6 bases from J; bases unmatched to any gene: 5. The CDR3 extends over 13 amino acids. The CDR3 region has the DNA TGTGCCAGCAGTTTTAAGGGGGACAGCGAGCAGTACTCC. Residues: CASSFKGDSEQYS.

This clonotype came up a few times. The rearrangement links TRBV5-4 to TRBJ2-1; unclear D gene. Germline V gene lookup returns CDR1 SGHNT and CDR2 YYREEE (reference sequence). Trimming removed 3 bases from V and 5 bases from J, with 12 bases in between. The CDR3 runs 14 residues. CDR3 amino acids: CASSYWIRDNEQFF. As DNA, the CDR3 is TGTGCCAGCAGCTACTGGATTAGGGACAATGAGCAGTTCTTC.

V gene TRBV30 combines with J gene TRBJ2-7, with 9 bases that match TRBD1. The germline V gene encodes CDR1 GTSNPN and CDR2 SVGIG (reference sequence). This CDR3 is built from 11 residues. V lost 2 bases to trimming and J lost 13 bases; unmatched junction nucleotides: 6. CDR3 residues: CAWSSRTGEYF. The CDR3 nucleotides read TGTGCCTGGAGTTCCCGGACAGGGGAATACTTC.

This clonotype turned up a few times. The chain uses TRBV9 and TRBJ2-5; TRBD2 matches at 15 bases. Germline values: CDR1 SGDLS, CDR2 YYNGEE. The ends lost 3 bases at V and 1 base at J; junction bases unmatched: 4. The CDR3 runs to 17 residues. The CDR3 here is CASSDGTSGGTQETQYF. The CDR3 DNA sequence: TGTGCCAGCAGCGACGGGACTAGCGGGGGGACCCAAGAGACCCAGTACTTC.

V is TRBV4-2 and J is TRBJ2-3; 9 nucleotides line up with TRBD2. V was clipped by 0 bases and J by 5 bases; unmatched bases: 6. The CDR3 covers 16 residues. Germline CDR1 is LGHNA and CDR2 is YNFKEQ. The CDR3 region has the DNA TGTGCCAGCAGCCAAGAGCGGGGGGGCCGAGGAGATACGCAGTATTTT. It yields the protein CASSQERGGRGDTQYF.